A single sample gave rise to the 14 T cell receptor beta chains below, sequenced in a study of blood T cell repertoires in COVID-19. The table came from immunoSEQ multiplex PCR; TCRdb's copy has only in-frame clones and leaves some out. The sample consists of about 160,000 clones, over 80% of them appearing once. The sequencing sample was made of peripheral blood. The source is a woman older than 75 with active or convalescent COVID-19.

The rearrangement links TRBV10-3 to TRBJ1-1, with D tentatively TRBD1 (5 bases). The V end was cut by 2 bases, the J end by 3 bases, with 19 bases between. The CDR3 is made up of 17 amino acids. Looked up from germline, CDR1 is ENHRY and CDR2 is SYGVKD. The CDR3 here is CAISESGGTAGDTEAFF. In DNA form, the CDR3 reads TGTGCCATCAGTGAGAGCGGGGGGACGGCCGGGGACACTGAAGCTTTCTTT.

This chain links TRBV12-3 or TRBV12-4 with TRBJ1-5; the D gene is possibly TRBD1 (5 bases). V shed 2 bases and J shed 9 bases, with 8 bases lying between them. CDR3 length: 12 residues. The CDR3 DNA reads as TGTGCCAGCAGTTTAACAGGCTGGCCCCAGCATTTT. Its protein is CASSLTGWPQHF.

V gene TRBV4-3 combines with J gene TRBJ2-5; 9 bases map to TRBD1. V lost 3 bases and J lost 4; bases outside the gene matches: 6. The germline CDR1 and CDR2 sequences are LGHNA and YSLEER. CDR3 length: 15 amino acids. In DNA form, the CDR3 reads TGCGCCAGCAGCCATTGGACAGGGGTAACAGAGACCCAGTACTTC. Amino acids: CASSHWTGVTETQYF.

The CDR3 nucleotides read TGTGCCTGGAGAGAAACTATCGGCTACACCTTC. This translates into CAWRETIGYTF. The chain recombines TRBV30 with TRBJ1-2; D is unresolved. V lost 3 bases and J lost 8, with 10 bases in between. CDR1 and CDR2 from the germline V gene are GTSNPN and SVGIG (reference sequence). The CDR3 runs 11 residues.

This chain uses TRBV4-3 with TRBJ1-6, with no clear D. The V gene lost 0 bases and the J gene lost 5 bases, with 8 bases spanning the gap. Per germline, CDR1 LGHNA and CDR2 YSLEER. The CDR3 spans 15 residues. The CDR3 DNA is TGCGCCAGCAGCCAAGATAAGTCAGATAATTCACCCCTCCACTTT. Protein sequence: CASSQDKSDNSPLHF.

The CDR3 loop is CASSISGQGANEKLFF. The CDR3 nucleotides read TGCGCCAGCAGCATATCGGGACAGGGGGCTAATGAAAAACTGTTTTTT. The chain combines TRBV5-1 with TRBJ1-4; 11 positions agree with TRBD1. The CDR3 has 16 residues. The V and J ends lost 4 bases and 3 bases, in that order; junction bases with no gene match: 5. Germline V lookup: CDR1 SGHRS, CDR2 YFSETQ.

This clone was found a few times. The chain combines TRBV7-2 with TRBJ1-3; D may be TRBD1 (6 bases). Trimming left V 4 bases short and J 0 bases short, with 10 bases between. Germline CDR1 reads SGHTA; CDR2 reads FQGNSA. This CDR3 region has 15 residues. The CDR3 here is CASSWDTSSGNTIYF. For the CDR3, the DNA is TGTGCCAGCAGCTGGGACACCTCCTCTGGAAACACCATATATTTT. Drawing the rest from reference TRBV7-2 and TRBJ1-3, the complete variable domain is GAGVSQSPSNKVTEKGKDVELRCDPISGHTALYWYRQSLGQGLEFLIYFQGNSAPDKSGLPSDRFSAERTGGSVSTLTIQRTQQEDSAVYLCASSWDTSSGNTIYFGEGSWLTVV.

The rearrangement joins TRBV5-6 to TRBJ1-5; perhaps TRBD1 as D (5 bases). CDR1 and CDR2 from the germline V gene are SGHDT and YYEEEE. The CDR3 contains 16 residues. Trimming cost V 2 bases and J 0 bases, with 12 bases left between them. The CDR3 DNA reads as TGTGCCAGCAGCTTTGGTCAGGGCAATAGCAATCAGCCCCAGCATTTT. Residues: CASSFGQGNSNQPQHF. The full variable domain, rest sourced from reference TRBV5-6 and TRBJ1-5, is DAGVTQSPTHLIKTRGQQVTLRCSPKSGHDTVSWYQQALGQGPQFIFQYYEEEERQRGNFPDRFSGHQFPNYSSELNVNALLLGDSALYLCASSFGQGNSNQPQHFGDGTRLSIL.

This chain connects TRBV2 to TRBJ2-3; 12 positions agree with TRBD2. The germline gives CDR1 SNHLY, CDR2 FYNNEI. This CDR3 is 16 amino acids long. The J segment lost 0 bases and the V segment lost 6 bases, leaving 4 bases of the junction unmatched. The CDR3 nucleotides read TGTGCCAGCAGGAGGGGACTAGCGGGTAGCACAGATACGCAGTATTTT. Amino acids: CASRRGLAGSTDTQYF.

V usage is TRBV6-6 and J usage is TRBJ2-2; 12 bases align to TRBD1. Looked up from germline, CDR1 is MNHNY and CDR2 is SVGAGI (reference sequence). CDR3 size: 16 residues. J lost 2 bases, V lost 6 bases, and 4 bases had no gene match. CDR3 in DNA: TGTGCCAGCAGCCTGGGACAGGGGGCTAACACCGGGGAGCTGTTTTTT. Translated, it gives CASSLGQGANTGELFF.

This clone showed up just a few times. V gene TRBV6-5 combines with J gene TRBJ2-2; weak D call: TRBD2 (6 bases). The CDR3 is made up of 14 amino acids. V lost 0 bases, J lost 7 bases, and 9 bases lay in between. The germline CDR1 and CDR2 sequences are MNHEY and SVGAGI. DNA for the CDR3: TGTGCCAGCAGTTACTCGCGGGGTGTCGGGGAGCTGTTTTTT. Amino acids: CASSYSRGVGELFF.

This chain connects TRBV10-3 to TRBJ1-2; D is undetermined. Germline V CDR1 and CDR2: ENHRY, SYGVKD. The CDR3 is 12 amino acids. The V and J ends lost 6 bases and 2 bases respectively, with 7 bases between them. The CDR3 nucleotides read TGTGCCATCAGGGGCGAGAACTATGGCTACACCTTC. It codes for CAIRGENYGYTF.

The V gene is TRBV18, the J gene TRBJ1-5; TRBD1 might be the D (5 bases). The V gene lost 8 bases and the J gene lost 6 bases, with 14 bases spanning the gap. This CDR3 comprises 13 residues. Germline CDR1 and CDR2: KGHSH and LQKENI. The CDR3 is CASQMDGAQPQHF. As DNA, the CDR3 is TGTGCCAGCCAGATGGATGGGGCTCAGCCCCAGCATTTT.

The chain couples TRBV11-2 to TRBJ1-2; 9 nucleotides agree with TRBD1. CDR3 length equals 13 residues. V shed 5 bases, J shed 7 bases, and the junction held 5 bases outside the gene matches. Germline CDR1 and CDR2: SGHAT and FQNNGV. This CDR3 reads CASSEQGASGYTF. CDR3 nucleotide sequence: TGTGCCAGCAGCGAACAGGGGGCGTCTGGCTACACCTTC.